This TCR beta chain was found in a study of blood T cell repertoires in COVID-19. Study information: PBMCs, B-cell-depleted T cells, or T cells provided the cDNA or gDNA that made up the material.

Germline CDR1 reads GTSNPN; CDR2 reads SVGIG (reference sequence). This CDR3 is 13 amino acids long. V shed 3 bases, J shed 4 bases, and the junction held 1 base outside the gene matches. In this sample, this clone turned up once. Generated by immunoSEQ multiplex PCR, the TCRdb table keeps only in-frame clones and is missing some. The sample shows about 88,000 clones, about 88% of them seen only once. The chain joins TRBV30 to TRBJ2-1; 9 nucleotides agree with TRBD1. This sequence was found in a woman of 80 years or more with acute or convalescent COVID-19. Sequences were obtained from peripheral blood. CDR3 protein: CAWRGTGYNEQFF. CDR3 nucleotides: TGTGCCTGGAGGGGGACAGGGTACAATGAGCAGTTCTTC.